This T cell receptor beta chain was sequenced for a study of blood T cell repertoires in COVID-19 (dated by TCRdb to the early 2020s). Regarding the research as a whole: The collaborator samples originated in the United States, Italy and Spain and spanned the acute and convalescent phases of COVID-19. The material from the prospective study consisted of cDNA or gDNA derived from T cells, B-cell-depleted T cells, or PBMCs. Subjects who had been exposed to COVID-19, were actively infected with it, or had recovered from it provided the deeply sampled blood TCRbeta repertoires that made up the dataset. A freely available public database, intended as a resource for researchers studying the immune response to SARS-CoV-2, is where the repertoires were released. The samples were drawn from the first 160 participants of the ongoing ImmuneRACE study and from 1,254 subjects provided by 6 global collaborators. Nearly every sample came with metadata listing a de-identified subject ID, COVID-19 status, age in years and sex. Where available, HLA class I and class II types were obtained from metadata supplied by the sample provider rather than from assay-based typing.

This clone was recorded once. Its antigen remains unidentified. The record has no base qualities; no much larger clone is one base away. The immunoSEQ Assay, a bias-controlled multiplex PCR, was used to amplify TCRbeta CDR3 regions from genomic DNA. Per the original workflow: Nucleated cell counts per sample were estimated from amplification of reference gene primers within the assay. To quantify the absolute abundance of each unique TCRbeta CDR3 rearrangement, sequence reads were collapsed and filtered. For each sample, productive Simpson clonality was calculated by taking the square root of Simpson's diversity index across productive rearrangements. As stored in TCRdb, this immuneACCESS dataset retains in-frame rearrangements with V and J assigned. A fraction of the clones does not appear; measured against another copy, unresolved V genes explain less than half of the discrepancy, and the remainder lacks a known reason. The DNA was the basis for D and trimming; V, J and clone size are from that table. This sample holds a few hundred thousand clones; roughly 88% were observed only once. The ten top clones hold 1.4% of the sample.

V is clipped by 0 bases and J by 6 bases, and the sequence between their germline boundaries is 23 bases long. The CDR3 holds 18 amino acids from the cysteine to the phenylalanine. Only CDR3 DNA is held: 54 bases, read in frame from base 1. As encoded in the germline V gene (reference sequence), CDR1 is LGHDT while CDR2 is YNNKEL. General study outcomes and caveats: The amount of clinical and demographic metadata varied by source and participant and was provided uncurated.

Another Seattle source contributed samples from volunteer blood donors who had recovered from COVID-19. Collaborating institutions collected whole blood in K2EDTA tubes following their own protocols. For TCRbeta analysis, collaborators shipped samples in one of three forms: frozen whole blood, isolated PBMCs, or DNA extracted from either of those sample types. The V and J segments used are TRBV3-1 (or the pseudogene TRBV3-2) and TRBJ1-1; matching of 6 bases hints at TRBD1 as the D gene. The sequence came from a woman aged 40-49 years who had recovered from COVID-19. What was sequenced was peripheral blood. Read as DNA, the sequence is TGTGCCAGCAGCCAAGACCTACCGGACAGCCTGGTTTTTTCTGAAGCTTTCTTT. This is translated as CASSQDLPDSLVFSEAFF.